These 8 T cell receptor beta chains share one sample of origin, sequenced in a study of cytomegalovirus exposure and HLA in healthy donors. The PCR used 60 Vbeta and 13 Jbeta primers. The table came from immunoSEQ multiplex PCR; TCRdb's copy has only in-frame clones and leaves some out. The sample table sets out roughly 57,000 clones. The source material was PBMCs. The source of these receptors is a man younger than 35 in good health and CMV-seropositive.

The gene calls are TRBV9 and TRBJ2-1, with D tentatively TRBD2 (6 bases). The V and J ends lost 1 base and 3 bases respectively, with 14 bases between them. This CDR3 is built from 16 residues. Per the germline V gene, CDR1 is SGDLS and CDR2 is YYNGEE. The CDR3 DNA reads as TGTGCCAGCAGCGTATCTTGGGCAGCGGGCTACAATGAGCAGTTCTTC. Its translation is CASSVSWAAGYNEQFF.

The V gene is TRBV30, the J gene TRBJ1-1; TRBD1 aligns across 7 bases. J lost 1 base, V lost 3 bases, and 2 bases had no gene match. The CDR3 is 13 amino acids. Looked up from germline, CDR1 is GTSNPN and CDR2 is SVGIG (reference sequence). DNA for the CDR3: TGTGCCTGGAGGAGGGGGCGGAACACTGAAGCTTTCTTT. It translates to CAWRRGRNTEAFF.

The gene calls are TRBV11-3 and TRBJ2-1; the D is unclear. This CDR3 has 13 amino acids. Trimming pared 5 bases from V and 5 bases from J, leaving 10 bases between. Germline CDR1 is SGHNT and CDR2 is YENEEA. The DNA for the CDR3 is TGTGCCAGCAGCCCGCTTGACAACAATGAGCAGTTCTTC. It translates to CASSPLDNNEQFF.

The rearrangement joins TRBV27 to TRBJ2-3, with 9 bases identical to TRBD2. V lost 10 bases and J lost 4; bases outside the gene matches: 15. CDR3 length: 16 amino acids. In germline, CDR1 is MNHEY, CDR2 SMNVEV (reference sequence). In DNA form, the CDR3 reads TGTGCCACCAGGAGGCCTAGCGGGATCTTATCAGATACGCAGTATTTT. Encoded protein: CATRRPSGILSDTQYF.

The chain has TRBV5-1 and TRBJ2-7; 12 bases are a match to TRBD2. Germline lookup yields CDR1 SGHRS and CDR2 YFSETQ. CDR3 length: 16 amino acids. V shed 1 base, J shed 1 base, and the junction held 3 bases outside the gene matches. The CDR3 sequence is CASSLRLAGGSYEQYF. DNA for the CDR3: TGCGCCAGCAGCTTGCGGCTAGCGGGAGGGTCCTACGAGCAGTACTTC.

The chain combines TRBV5-1 with TRBJ2-5; TRBD2 matches 9 bases. After removal of 3 bases from V and 2 bases from J, the junction contained 5 bases not matched to a gene. This CDR3 comprises 15 residues. CDR1 and CDR2 (germline): SGHRS, YFSETQ. In nucleotides, the CDR3 is TGCGCCAGCAGCTCTGGACTAGCGCAACAAGAGACCCAGTACTTC. This encodes CASSSGLAQQETQYF.

The chain carries TRBV4-1 and TRBJ1-5; 8 nucleotides agree with TRBD1. Germline V CDR1 and CDR2: MGHRA, YSYEKL. The CDR3 has 17 amino acids. Losses at the gene ends were 4 bases for V and 6 bases for J; bases not matched to a gene: 14. This CDR3 is CASSRTPDREGRQPQHF. Written as DNA, the CDR3 is TGCGCCAGCAGCCGGACACCGGACAGGGAAGGGCGTCAGCCCCAGCATTTT.

This chain joins TRBV29-1 and TRBJ2-1, with D possibly matching TRBD2 (6 bases). Looked up from germline, CDR1 is SQVTM and CDR2 is ANQGSEA. This CDR3 contains 13 residues. The V gene lost 3 bases and the J gene lost 7 bases, with 13 bases spanning the gap. The CDR3 bases are TGCAGCGTTGATGGCGGACTAAGGAATGAGCAGTTCTTC. Translated, it gives CSVDGGLRNEQFF.